These 12 T cell receptor beta chains were all obtained from the same sample, sequenced in a study of blood T cell repertoires in COVID-19. The data were produced by immunoSEQ multiplex PCR, yet TCRdb's version contains in-frame clones alone and is incomplete. This table holds approximately 69,000 clones, 70% to 85% found once. The sequencing input was peripheral blood. The receptors were gathered from a woman aged 60-75 years with acute or convalescent COVID-19.

The rearrangement uses TRBV19 and TRBJ2-7, with D maybe TRBD2 (5 bases). Germline loops: CDR1 LNHDA, CDR2 SQIVND (reference sequence). The CDR3 length is 13 residues. V was pared by 5 bases and J by 6 bases, with 14 bases between. For the CDR3, the DNA is TGTGCCAGTAGTTTCCCGGGAAGCACCGAGCAGTACTTC. This sequence encodes CASSFPGSTEQYF.

The V call is TRBV6-1, the J call TRBJ1-5; TRBD1 aligns across 7 bases. The CDR3 length is 13 residues. CDR1 MNHNS and CDR2 SASEGT come from the germline V gene. The J segment lost 10 bases and the V segment lost 3 bases, leaving 6 bases of the junction unmatched. CDR3: CASSDPGGQPQHF. The CDR3 region has the DNA TGTGCCAGCAGTGACCCAGGGGGGCAACCCCAGCATTTT.

The V gene is TRBV5-1, the J gene TRBJ1-1; 10 bases line up with TRBD1. This CDR3 comprises 16 residues. J lost 1 base, V lost 4 bases, and 7 bases had no gene match. CDR1 and CDR2 from the germline V gene are SGHRS and YFSETQ. CDR3 loop: CASSNRQGAGNTEAFF. The CDR3 region has the DNA TGCGCCAGCAGCAATAGACAGGGGGCTGGGAACACTGAAGCTTTCTTT.

The V gene is TRBV28, the J gene TRBJ2-3, with 7 nucleotides matching TRBD2. The ends lost 2 bases at V and 1 base at J; junction bases unmatched: 6. CDR1 MDHEN and CDR2 SYDVKM come from the germline V gene. This CDR3 contains 16 residues. The DNA of the CDR3 is TGTGCCAGCAGTTTACTAGCGGTATTAGGCACAGATACGCAGTATTTT. Amino acids: CASSLLAVLGTDTQYF.

The chain employs TRBV5-6 and TRBJ2-5, with D maybe TRBD1 (5 bases). Germline lookup yields CDR1 SGHDT and CDR2 YYEEEE. Trimming shortened V by 7 bases and J by 1 base, and 17 bases separated the two germline ends. The CDR3 is made up of 15 amino acids. The CDR3, as DNA: TGTGCCAGCTTGGGGTTTGACAGAGTCCAAGAGACCCAGTACTTC. Amino acids: CASLGFDRVQETQYF.

This chain connects TRBV20-1 to TRBJ1-5; tentative D call: TRBD1 (5 bases). The CDR3 sequence is 10 residues long. Trimming cost V 7 bases and J 8 bases, with 9 bases left between them. Germline V gene sequence: CDR1 DFQATT, CDR2 SNEGSKA (reference sequence). CDR3 protein: CSVKGKPQHF. The CDR3, as DNA: TGCAGTGTCAAGGGGAAGCCCCAGCATTTT.

This clone was counted a single time. This chain connects TRBV5-1 to TRBJ1-3, with D possibly being TRBD1 (5 bases). From germline, CDR1 is SGHRS and CDR2 YFSETQ. This CDR3 contains 14 residues. The germline V and J ends were trimmed by 6 bases and 0 bases, with 10 bases remaining between them. CDR3 DNA: TGCGCCAGCATGGCGGGGACCTCTGGAAACACCATATATTTT. Translating gives CASMAGTSGNTIYF. The whole variable domain, remainder taken from reference TRBV5-1 and TRBJ1-3, is KAGVTQTPRYLIKTRGQQVTLSCSPISGHRSVSWYQQTPGQGLQFLFEYFSETQRNKGNFPGRFSGRQFSNSRSEMNVSTLELGDSALYLCASMAGTSGNTIYFGEGSWLTVV.

This clone was observed a few times. The rearrangement joins TRBV5-1 to TRBJ2-1; 10 bases line up with TRBD2. V lost 4 bases, J lost 5 bases, and 12 bases stayed unmatched. This CDR3 is built from 17 residues. Germline loops: CDR1 SGHRS, CDR2 YFSETQ. CDR3 loop: CASSQISRTSGNNEQFF. The CDR3 DNA sequence: TGCGCCAGCAGCCAAATTTCACGGACTAGCGGAAACAATGAGCAGTTCTTC.

This clone has just a few counts. V is TRBV24-1 and J is TRBJ2-1; 10 bases line up with TRBD2. The germline V gene encodes CDR1 KGHDR and CDR2 SFDVKD. This CDR3 comprises 15 residues. J was trimmed by 4 bases and V by 5 bases; bases with no gene match: 4. CDR3 sequence (DNA): TGTGCCACCAGTGTCGGGACTAGCGAGTACAATGAGCAGTTCTTC. Protein: CATSVGTSEYNEQFF.

This chain uses TRBV24-1 with TRBJ2-2; D is perhaps TRBD1 (5 bases). V was cut by 4 bases and J by 0 bases, with 8 bases left in between. The length of the CDR3 is 15 residues. Germline assignment: CDR1 KGHDR and CDR2 SFDVKD. In nucleotides, the CDR3 is TGTGCCACCAGTGAGACGACAGCGAACACCGGGGAGCTGTTTTTT. It encodes CATSETTANTGELFF.

The V gene is TRBV9, the J gene TRBJ2-1, with D perhaps TRBD1 (5 bases). Germline CDR1 reads SGDLS; CDR2 reads YYNGEE. Trimming removed 1 base at V and 0 bases at J, with 8 bases between. The CDR3 sequence is 15 residues long. Here the CDR3 reads CASSVMQGSYNEQFF. The CDR3 coding sequence is TGTGCCAGCAGCGTAATGCAGGGCTCCTACAATGAGCAGTTCTTC.

The V call is TRBV30, the J call TRBJ1-1, with a tentative D call TRBD1 (6 bases). Per germline, CDR1 GTSNPN and CDR2 SVGIG (reference sequence). V lost 5 bases, J lost 4 bases, and 17 bases lay in between. This CDR3 has 14 residues. The CDR3 loop reads CAWAITGWGTEAFF. The CDR3 bases are TGTGCCTGGGCGATTACAGGGTGGGGCACTGAAGCTTTCTTT.